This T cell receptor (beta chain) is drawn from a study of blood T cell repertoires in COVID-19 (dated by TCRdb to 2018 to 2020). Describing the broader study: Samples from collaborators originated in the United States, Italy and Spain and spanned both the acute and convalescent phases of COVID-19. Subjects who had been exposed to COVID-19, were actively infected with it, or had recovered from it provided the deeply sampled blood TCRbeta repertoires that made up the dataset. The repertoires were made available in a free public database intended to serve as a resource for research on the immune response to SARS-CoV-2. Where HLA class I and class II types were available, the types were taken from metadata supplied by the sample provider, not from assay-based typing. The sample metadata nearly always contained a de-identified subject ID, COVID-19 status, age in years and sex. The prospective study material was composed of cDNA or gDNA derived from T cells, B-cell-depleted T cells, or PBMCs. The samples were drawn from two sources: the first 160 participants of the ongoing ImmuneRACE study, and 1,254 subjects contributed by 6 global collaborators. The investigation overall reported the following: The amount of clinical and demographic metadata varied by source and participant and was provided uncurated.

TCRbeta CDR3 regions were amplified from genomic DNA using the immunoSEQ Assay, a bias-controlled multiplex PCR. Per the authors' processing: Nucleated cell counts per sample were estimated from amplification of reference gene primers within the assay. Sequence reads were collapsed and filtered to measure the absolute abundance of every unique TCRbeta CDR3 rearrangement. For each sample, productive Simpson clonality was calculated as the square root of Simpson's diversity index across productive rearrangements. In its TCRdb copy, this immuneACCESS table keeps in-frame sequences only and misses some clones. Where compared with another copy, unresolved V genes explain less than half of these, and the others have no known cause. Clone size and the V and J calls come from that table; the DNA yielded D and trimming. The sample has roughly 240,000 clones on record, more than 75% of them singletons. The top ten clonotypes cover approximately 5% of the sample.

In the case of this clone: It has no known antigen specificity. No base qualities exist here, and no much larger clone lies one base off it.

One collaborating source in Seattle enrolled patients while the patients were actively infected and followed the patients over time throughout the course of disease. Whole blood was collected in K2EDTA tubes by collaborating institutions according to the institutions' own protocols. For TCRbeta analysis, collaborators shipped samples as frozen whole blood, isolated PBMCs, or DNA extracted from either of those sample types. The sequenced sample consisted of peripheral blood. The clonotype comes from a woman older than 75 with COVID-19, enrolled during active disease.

CDR3 reads: CASSSTVGLAGYNEQFF. The DNA reads as follows: TGTGCCAGCAGCTCGACCGTAGGACTAGCGGGTTACAATGAGCAGTTCTTC. In this chain, TRBV7-9 is recombined with TRBJ2-1, and 11 bases in between align with TRBD2. The germline V gene encodes CDR1 SEHNR and CDR2 FQNEAQ (reference sequence). V ends up 4 bases short and J 4 bases short, with an unmatched junction base count of 9. Reading from cysteine to phenylalanine, the CDR3 counts 17 amino acids. The retained sequence is limited to the CDR3, 51 bases, with the frame set at the first base.